Below, 2 T cell receptor beta chains from the same sample are listed, as sequenced in a study of T-cell memory formation after mild COVID-19 (dated by TCRdb to about 2021). The library was built by means of 5' RACE. The instrument was an Illumina NovaSeq 6000. The public reads were run again by TCRdb, first through fastp at Q25 and then through MiXCR, and only productive beta chains were kept. Entries are consolidated by CDR3 protein sequence, retaining the most common genes and DNA. The sample table shows approximately 440,000 distinct CDR3 sequences, and 20% are seen once. The leading ten clones occupy roughly 8.4% of the sample. The sample was PBMCs or a T cell subset sorted from them (not recorded which). The receptors stem from an adult woman who had mild COVID-19 (a few samples of this study predate the infection). The sample titles of this study are shuffled in the database, so cell type and time point are left out; the donor was told from shared clones.

This rearrangement joins TRBV18 to TRBJ1-2; unclear D gene. The CDR3 loop spans 13 amino acids. V gave up 6 bases and J gave up 1 base, with 9 bases separating them. Germline V CDR1 and CDR2: KGHSH, LQKENI. CDR3 sequence (DNA): TGTGCCAGCTCGGATGGGCTTAACTATGGCTACACCTTC. It yields the protein CASSDGLNYGYTF.

J is TRBJ2-7 and V is TRBV5-1; D is unresolved. Germline V gene sequence: CDR1 SGHRS, CDR2 YFSETQ. The CDR3 has 15 amino acids. Trimming removed 0 bases from V and 7 bases from J, with 17 bases in between. The CDR3 here is CASSLASSGLGEQYF. The CDR3 nucleotides are TGCGCCAGCAGCTTGGCCTCATCGGGTTTGGGTGAGCAGTACTTC. Looking up the rest from reference TRBV5-1 and TRBJ2-7 gives the full variable domain: KAGVTQTPRYLIKTRGQQVTLSCSPISGHRSVSWYQQTPGQGLQFLFEYFSETQRNKGNFPGRFSGRQFSNSRSEMNVSTLELGDSALYLCASSLASSGLGEQYFGPGTRLTVT.